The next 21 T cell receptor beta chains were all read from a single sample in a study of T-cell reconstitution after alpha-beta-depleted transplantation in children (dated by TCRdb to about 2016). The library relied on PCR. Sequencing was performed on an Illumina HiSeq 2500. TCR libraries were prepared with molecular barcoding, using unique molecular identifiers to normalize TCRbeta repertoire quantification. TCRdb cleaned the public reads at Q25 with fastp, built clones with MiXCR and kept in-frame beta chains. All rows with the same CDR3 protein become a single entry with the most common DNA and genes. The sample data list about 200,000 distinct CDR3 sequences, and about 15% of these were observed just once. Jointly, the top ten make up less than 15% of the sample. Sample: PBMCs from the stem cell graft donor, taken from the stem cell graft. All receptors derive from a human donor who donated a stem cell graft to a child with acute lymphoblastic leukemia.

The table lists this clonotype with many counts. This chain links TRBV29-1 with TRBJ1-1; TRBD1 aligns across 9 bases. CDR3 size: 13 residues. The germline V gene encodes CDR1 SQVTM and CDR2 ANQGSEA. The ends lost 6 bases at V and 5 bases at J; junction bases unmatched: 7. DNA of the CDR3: TGCAGCGTGGACAGGGGCGGAGGGACTGAAGCTTTCTTT. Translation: CSVDRGGGTEAFF. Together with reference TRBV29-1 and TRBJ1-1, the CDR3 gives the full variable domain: SAVISQKPSRDICQRGTSLTIQCQVDSQVTMMFWYRQQPGQSLTLIATANQGSEATYESGFVIDKFPISRPNLTFSTLTVSNMSPEDSSIYLCSVDRGGGTEAFFGQGTRLTVV.

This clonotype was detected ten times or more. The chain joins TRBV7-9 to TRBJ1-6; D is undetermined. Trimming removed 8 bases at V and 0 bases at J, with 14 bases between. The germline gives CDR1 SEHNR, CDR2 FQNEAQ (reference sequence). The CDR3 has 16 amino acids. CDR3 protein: CASRNTRSSYNSPLHF. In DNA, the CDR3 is TGTGCCAGCCGGAATACGAGGAGCTCCTATAATTCACCCCTCCACTTT.

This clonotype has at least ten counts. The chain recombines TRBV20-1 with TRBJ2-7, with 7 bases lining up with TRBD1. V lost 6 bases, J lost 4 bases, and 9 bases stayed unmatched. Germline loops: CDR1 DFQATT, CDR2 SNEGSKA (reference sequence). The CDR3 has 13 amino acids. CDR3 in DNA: TGCAGTGCCCCATACAGGGGAGTTTACGAGCAGTACTTC. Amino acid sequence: CSAPYRGVYEQYF.

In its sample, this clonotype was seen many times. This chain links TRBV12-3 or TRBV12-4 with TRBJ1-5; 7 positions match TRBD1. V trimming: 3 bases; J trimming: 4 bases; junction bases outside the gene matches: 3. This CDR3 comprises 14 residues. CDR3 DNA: TGTGCCAGCAGTTTGCTGGGACAGAATCAGCCCCAGCATTTT. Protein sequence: CASSLLGQNQPQHF.

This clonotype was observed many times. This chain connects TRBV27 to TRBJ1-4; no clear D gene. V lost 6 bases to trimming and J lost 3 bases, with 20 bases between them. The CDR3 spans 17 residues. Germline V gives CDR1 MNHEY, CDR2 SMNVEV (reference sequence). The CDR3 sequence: CASRQSPIGPPNEKLFF. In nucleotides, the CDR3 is TGTGCCAGCAGGCAAAGTCCGATCGGGCCACCTAATGAAAAACTGTTTTTT.

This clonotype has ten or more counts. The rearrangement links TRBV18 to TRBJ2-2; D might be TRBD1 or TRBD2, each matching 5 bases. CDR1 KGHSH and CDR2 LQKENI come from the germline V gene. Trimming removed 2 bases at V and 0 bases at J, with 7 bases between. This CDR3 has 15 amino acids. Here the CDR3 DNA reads TGTGCCAGCTCACCAGAGGGACCGAACACCGGGGAGCTGTTTTTT. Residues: CASSPEGPNTGELFF.

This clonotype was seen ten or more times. The CDR3 nucleotides are TGCAGCGTTGAAAAGACCTCCTACGAGCAGTACTTC. This translates into CSVEKTSYEQYF. The chain carries TRBV29-1 and TRBJ2-7, with D uncertain. The length of the CDR3 is 12 residues. V lost 2 bases to trimming and J lost 0 bases, with 5 bases between them. Germline V gene sequence: CDR1 SQVTM, CDR2 ANQGSEA.

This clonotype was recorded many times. CDR3 amino acids: CASSITLPDWELFF. CDR3 DNA sequence: TGTGCCAGCAGTATCACACTACCCGACTGGGAGCTGTTTTTT. The chain joins TRBV28 to TRBJ2-2; D gene uncertain. Trimming took 5 bases from V and 9 from J, leaving 16 bases between them. Germline CDR1 and CDR2: MDHEN and SYDVKM. There are 14 residues in the CDR3. Based on the CDR3 plus reference TRBV28 and TRBJ2-2, the full variable domain is DVKVTQSSRYLVKRTGEKVFLECVQDMDHENMFWYRQDPGLGLRLIYFSYDVKMKEKGDIPEGYSVSREKKERFSLILESASTNQTSMYLCASSITLPDWELFFGEGSRLTVL.

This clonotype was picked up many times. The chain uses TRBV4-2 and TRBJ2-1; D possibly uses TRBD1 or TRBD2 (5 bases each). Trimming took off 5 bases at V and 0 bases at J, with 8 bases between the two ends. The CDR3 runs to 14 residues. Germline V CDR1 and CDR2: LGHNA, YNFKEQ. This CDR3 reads CASSEGSSYNEQFF. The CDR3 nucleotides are TGTGCCAGCAGCGAGGGGAGCTCCTACAATGAGCAGTTCTTC.

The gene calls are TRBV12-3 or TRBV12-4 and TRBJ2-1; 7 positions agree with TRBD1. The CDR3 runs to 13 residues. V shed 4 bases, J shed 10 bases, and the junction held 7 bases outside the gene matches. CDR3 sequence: CASSSLTGREQFF. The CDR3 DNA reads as TGTGCCAGCAGTTCCCTGACAGGGAGAGAGCAGTTCTTC.

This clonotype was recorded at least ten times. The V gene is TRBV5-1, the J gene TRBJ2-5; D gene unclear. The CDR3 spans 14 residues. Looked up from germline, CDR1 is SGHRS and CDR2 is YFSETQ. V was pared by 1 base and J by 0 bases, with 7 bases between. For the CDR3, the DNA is TGCGCCAGCAGCTTGTTAGCAAACCAAGAGACCCAGTACTTC. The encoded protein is CASSLLANQETQYF. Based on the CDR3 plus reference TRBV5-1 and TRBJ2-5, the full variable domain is KAGVTQTPRYLIKTRGQQVTLSCSPISGHRSVSWYQQTPGQGLQFLFEYFSETQRNKGNFPGRFSGRQFSNSRSEMNVSTLELGDSALYLCASSLLANQETQYFGPGTRLLVL.

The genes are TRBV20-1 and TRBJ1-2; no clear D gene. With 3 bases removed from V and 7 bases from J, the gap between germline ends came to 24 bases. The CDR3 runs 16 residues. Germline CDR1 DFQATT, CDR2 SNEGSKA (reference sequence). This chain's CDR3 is CSARSSRCPLFSGYTF. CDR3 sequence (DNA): TGCAGTGCTAGGTCTTCACGCTGTCCGCTTTTTAGTGGCTACACCTTC.

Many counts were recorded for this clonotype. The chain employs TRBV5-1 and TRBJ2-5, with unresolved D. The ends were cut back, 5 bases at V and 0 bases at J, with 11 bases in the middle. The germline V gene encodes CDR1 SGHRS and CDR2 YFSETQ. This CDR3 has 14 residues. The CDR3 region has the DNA TGCGCCAGCAGGAGGTCGGCAGACCAAGAGACCCAGTACTTC. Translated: CASRRSADQETQYF.

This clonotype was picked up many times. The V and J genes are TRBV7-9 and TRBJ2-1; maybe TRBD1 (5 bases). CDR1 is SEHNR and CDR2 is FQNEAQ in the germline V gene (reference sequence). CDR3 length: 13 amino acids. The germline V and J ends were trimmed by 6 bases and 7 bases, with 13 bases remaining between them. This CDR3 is CASSVVAGNEQFF. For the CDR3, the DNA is TGTGCCAGCAGTGTAGTGGCAGGGAATGAGCAGTTCTTC.

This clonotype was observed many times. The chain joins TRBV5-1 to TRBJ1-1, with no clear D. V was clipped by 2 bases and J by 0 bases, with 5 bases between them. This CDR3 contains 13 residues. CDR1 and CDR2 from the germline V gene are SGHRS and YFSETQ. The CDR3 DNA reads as TGCGCCAGCAGCTTACGGATGAACACTGAAGCTTTCTTT. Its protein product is CASSLRMNTEAFF.

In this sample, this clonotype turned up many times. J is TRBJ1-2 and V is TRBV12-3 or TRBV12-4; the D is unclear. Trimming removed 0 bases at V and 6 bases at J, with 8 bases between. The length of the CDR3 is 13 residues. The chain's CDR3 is CASSLATANGYTF. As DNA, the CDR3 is TGTGCCAGCAGTTTAGCCACCGCAAATGGCTACACCTTC.

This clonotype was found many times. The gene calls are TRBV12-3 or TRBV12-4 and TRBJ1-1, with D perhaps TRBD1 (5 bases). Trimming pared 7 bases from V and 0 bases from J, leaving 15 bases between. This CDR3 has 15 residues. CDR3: CASTWTGRMNTEAFF. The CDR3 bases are TGTGCCAGCACCTGGACGGGACGCATGAACACTGAAGCTTTCTTT.

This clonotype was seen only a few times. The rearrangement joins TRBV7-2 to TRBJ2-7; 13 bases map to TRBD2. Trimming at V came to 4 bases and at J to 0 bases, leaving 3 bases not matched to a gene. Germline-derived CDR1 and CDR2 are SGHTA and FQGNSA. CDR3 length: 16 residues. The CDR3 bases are TGTGCCAGCAGCTACGGACTAGCGGGAGCCTCCTACGAGCAGTACTTC. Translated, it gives CASSYGLAGASYEQYF. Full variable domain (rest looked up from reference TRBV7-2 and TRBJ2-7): GAGVSQSPSNKVTEKGKDVELRCDPISGHTALYWYRQSLGQGLEFLIYFQGNSAPDKSGLPSDRFSAERTGGSVSTLTIQRTQQEDSAVYLCASSYGLAGASYEQYFGPGTRLTVT.

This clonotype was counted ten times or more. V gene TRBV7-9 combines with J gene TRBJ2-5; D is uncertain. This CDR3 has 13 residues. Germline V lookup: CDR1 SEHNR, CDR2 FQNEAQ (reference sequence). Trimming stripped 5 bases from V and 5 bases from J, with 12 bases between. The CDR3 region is CASSPGPVETQYF. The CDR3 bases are TGTGCCAGCAGCCCTGGACCGGTGGAGACCCAGTACTTC. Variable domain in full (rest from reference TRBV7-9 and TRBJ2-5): DTGVSQNPRHKITKRGQNVTFRCDPISEHNRLYWYRQTLGQGPEFLTYFQNEAQLEKSRLLSDRFSAERPKGSFSTLEIQRTEQGDSAMYLCASSPGPVETQYFGPGTRLLVL.

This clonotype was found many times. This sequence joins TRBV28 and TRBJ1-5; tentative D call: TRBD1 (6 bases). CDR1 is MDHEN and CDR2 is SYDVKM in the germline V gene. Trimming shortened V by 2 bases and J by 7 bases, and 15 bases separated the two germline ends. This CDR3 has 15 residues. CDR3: CASSLPQTGVQPQHF. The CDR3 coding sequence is TGTGCCAGCAGTTTACCCCAGACAGGTGTACAGCCCCAGCATTTT. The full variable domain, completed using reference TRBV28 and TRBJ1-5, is DVKVTQSSRYLVKRTGEKVFLECVQDMDHENMFWYRQDPGLGLRLIYFSYDVKMKEKGDIPEGYSVSREKKERFSLILESASTNQTSMYLCASSLPQTGVQPQHFGDGTRLSIL.

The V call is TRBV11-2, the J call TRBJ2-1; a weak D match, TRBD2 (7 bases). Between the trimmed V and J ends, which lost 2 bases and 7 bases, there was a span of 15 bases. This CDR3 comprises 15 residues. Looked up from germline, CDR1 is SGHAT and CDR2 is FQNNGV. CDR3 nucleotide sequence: TGTGCCAGCAGCTTATGGGGGGGGCGCAGGAATGAGCAGTTCTTC. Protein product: CASSLWGGRRNEQFF.